The clone carrying this T cell receptor beta chain appeared once. These data originate in a study of blood T cell repertoires in COVID-19. At the level of the study: Acute and convalescent COVID-19 samples came from the United States, Italy and Spain. PBMCs, B-cell-depleted T cells, or T cells were the source of the cDNA or gDNA that made up the material.

Germline lookup yields CDR1 SGHRS and CDR2 YFSETQ. CDR3 length equals 13 residues. The ends were cut back, 7 bases at V and 5 bases at J, with 14 bases in the middle. Seattle enrolled patients during active infection and tracked them longitudinally. Study processing details: Quantification of nucleated cells was approximated via reference gene primer amplification. The data were produced by immunoSEQ multiplex PCR, yet TCRdb's version contains in-frame clones alone and is incomplete. V and J calls and clone size are copied from that table; D and trimming were computed from the DNA. Of about 160,000 clones listed, roughly 84% were seen once; the top ten hold under 7.5%.

The chain couples TRBV5-1 to TRBJ2-3, with a possible D match to TRBD2 (6 bases). The receptor was isolated from a man older than 75 with COVID-19, enrolled during active disease. Sample: peripheral blood. The CDR3 nucleotides are TGCGCCAGCTCCCGGACCGGGGGAGATACGCAGTATTTT. The encoded protein is CASSRTGGDTQYF.